One sample yielded the 26 T cell receptor beta chains listed below, sequenced in a study of human T cells and chemical hapten exposure. Time point reported: patch test 1, 2 weeks after DPC sensitization. Treatment specified: therapeutic diphenylcyclopropenone sensitization with weekly scalp DPC. The template was total RNA from unfractionated whole blood. TCRdb analysed the RACE reads with MiXCR anew, one entry per CDR3 protein. The table has around 34,000 distinct CDR3 sequences, approximately 6.3% seen once. The source material was whole blood, sampled in connection with sensitization to the hapten diphenylcyclopropenone (DPC). The origin of the receptors is a young woman with alopecia areata. Some clones in this sample may be carry-over from other donors' samples.

This clonotype came up a few times. The rearrangement links TRBV7-2 to TRBJ2-7; D unclear. CDR1 is SGHTA and CDR2 is FQGNSA in the germline V gene. Trimming took 0 bases from V and 6 from J, leaving 12 bases between them. The CDR3 loop spans 14 amino acids. CDR3 nucleotides: TGTGCCAGCAGCTTAGCCCTAGTCGGAGCCGAGCAGTACTTC. It codes for CASSLALVGAEQYF.

This clonotype appeared many times. The chain couples TRBV28 to TRBJ2-5; D gene uncertain. CDR1 is MDHEN and CDR2 is SYDVKM in the germline V gene. This CDR3 region has 14 residues. The germline V and J ends were trimmed by 4 bases and 1 base, with 10 bases remaining between them. CDR3 protein: CASSYPQSQETQYF. The CDR3 DNA follows: TGTGCCAGCAGTTACCCCCAGAGCCAAGAGACCCAGTACTTC.

This clonotype was recorded many times. The chain recombines TRBV6-1 with TRBJ1-5; possibly TRBD1 for D (5 bases). Per the germline V gene, CDR1 is MNHNS and CDR2 is SASEGT. The CDR3 totals 13 residues. Trimming removed 7 bases at V and 7 bases at J, with 14 bases between. The CDR3 bases are TGTGCCAGCACTAGGGGCAGGGAACAGCCCCAGCATTTT. Its protein is CASTRGREQPQHF.

Many counts were recorded for this clonotype. The genes are TRBV3-1 and TRBJ1-1, with D hard to call. The V end was cut by 4 bases, the J end by 1 base, with 7 bases between. CDR1 is LGHDT, CDR2 YNNKEL, per germline (reference sequence). There are 13 residues in the CDR3. CDR3 DNA sequence: TGTGCCAGCAGCCGTACAGCGAACACTGAAGCTTTCTTT. Protein: CASSRTANTEAFF.

The V call is TRBV12-3 or TRBV12-4, the J call TRBJ1-2; D is perhaps TRBD1 (5 bases). The CDR3 is 17 amino acids. V was clipped by 1 base and J by 0 bases, with 15 bases between them. In nucleotides, the CDR3 is TGTGCCAGCAGTTTAGTCGATGCAGGGCCAGCTAACTATGGCTACACCTTC. Encoded protein: CASSLVDAGPANYGYTF.

In this sample, this clonotype turned up a few times. This chain uses TRBV7-2 with TRBJ2-7; unclear D gene. The V and J ends lost 3 bases and 9 bases respectively, with 15 bases between them. The CDR3 loop spans 13 amino acids. Germline-derived CDR1 and CDR2 are SGHTA and FQGNSA. CDR3 protein: CASSFGPGDGQYF. In DNA form, the CDR3 reads TGTGCCAGCAGCTTCGGTCCTGGAGATGGGCAGTACTTC.

This clonotype showed up many times. The V gene is TRBV11-1, the J gene TRBJ2-1; 9 positions match TRBD1. Germline V lookup: CDR1 SGHAT, CDR2 FQDESV (reference sequence). CDR3 length: 14 residues. With V trimmed by 3 bases and J by 9 bases, 6 bases remained unmatched. This CDR3 reads CASSFSTGGSEQFF. The CDR3 DNA reads as TGTGCCAGCAGCTTCTCTACAGGGGGCAGTGAGCAGTTCTTC.

This clonotype was seen repeatedly, ten times or more. The rearrangement joins TRBV7-9 to TRBJ2-3; D call uncertain. This CDR3 is built from 13 residues. V shed 2 bases and J shed 3 bases, with 6 bases lying between them. Germline CDR1 is SEHNR and CDR2 is FQNEAQ (reference sequence). CDR3 in amino acids: CASSLLQTDTQYF. The CDR3 DNA reads TGTGCCAGCAGCTTACTACAAACAGATACGCAGTATTTT.

This clonotype was counted a few times. The chain uses TRBV10-3 and TRBJ2-5; 8 nucleotides line up with TRBD2. CDR1 ENHRY and CDR2 SYGVKD come from the germline V gene. V shed 2 bases and J 2 bases; nucleotides not matched to a gene: 4. The CDR3 loop spans 15 amino acids. CDR3 nucleotide sequence: TGTGCCATCAGTGAGCGGGGGGGTCCACAAGAGACCCAGTACTTC. This sequence encodes CAISERGGPQETQYF.

This clonotype showed up many times. The V and J genes are TRBV7-2 and TRBJ1-5, with 7 bases matching TRBD1. V dropped 1 base and J dropped 6; count of bases not matched to a gene: 6. The germline gives CDR1 SGHTA, CDR2 FQGNSA. There are 15 residues in the CDR3. CDR3 amino acids: CASSLVEGAGQPQHF. CDR3 DNA: TGTGCCAGCAGCTTAGTAGAGGGGGCTGGTCAGCCCCAGCATTTT.

This clonotype was detected only a few times. V usage is TRBV7-2 and J usage is TRBJ2-7, with D tentatively TRBD1 (5 bases). Germline V gene sequence: CDR1 SGHTA, CDR2 FQGNSA. CDR3 length equals 15 residues. Between the trimmed V and J ends, which lost 1 base and 6 bases, there was a span of 16 bases. The CDR3 loop is CASSLVGQGPSEQYF. CDR3 bases: TGTGCCAGCAGCTTAGTCGGCCAGGGCCCTAGCGAGCAGTACTTC.

Comments on this clonotype: This may arise from a read error, as a much more abundant clone is one base away. The chain combines TRBV6-6 with TRBJ2-1; the D gene is possibly TRBD1 (5 bases). Trimming shortened V by 4 bases and J by 9 bases, and 19 bases separated the two germline ends. The CDR3 totals 15 residues. Germline assignment: CDR1 MNHNY and CDR2 SVGAGI (reference sequence). CDR3 sequence reads: CASSSLGQDISEQFF. The CDR3, as DNA: TGTGCCAGCAGTTCCCTGGGGCAGGACATCAGTGAGCAGTTCTTC.

J is TRBJ2-3 and V is TRBV3-1; a weak D match, TRBD1 (6 bases). The CDR3 runs 17 residues. The V end was cut by 4 bases, the J end by 0 bases, with 17 bases between. Per germline, CDR1 LGHDT and CDR2 YNNKEL (reference sequence). CDR3 DNA: TGTGCCAGCAGCCGACCAACGAGGGGGTTGAGCACAGATACGCAGTATTTT. Its protein is CASSRPTRGLSTDTQYF.

This clonotype was seen ten or more times. The J gene is TRBJ1-6, the V gene TRBV7-2; D ambiguous. The CDR3 runs to 16 residues. The germline CDR1 and CDR2 sequences are SGHTA and FQGNSA. Trimming removed 4 bases from V and 0 bases from J, with 10 bases in between. The CDR3 loop is CASSYSGNSYNSPLHF. As DNA, the CDR3 is TGTGCCAGCAGCTACTCGGGGAACTCCTATAATTCACCCCTCCACTTT.

The chain recombines TRBV19 with TRBJ2-3; tentative D call: TRBD1 (7 bases). This CDR3 spans 15 amino acids. Per germline, CDR1 LNHDA and CDR2 SQIVND (reference sequence). Trimming shortened V by 10 bases and J by 4 bases, and 21 bases separated the two germline ends. The DNA of the CDR3 is TGTGCCACCAGAAACAGGGGAGGCGGCCCAGATACGCAGTATTTT. Amino acid sequence: CATRNRGGGPDTQYF. Full variable domain (outside the CDR3, taken from reference TRBV19 and TRBJ2-3): DGGITQSPKYLFRKEGQNVTLSCEQNLNHDAMYWYRQDPGQGLRLIYYSQIVNDFQKGDIAEGYSVSREKKESFPLTVTSAQKNPTAFYLCATRNRGGGPDTQYFGPGTRLTVL.

This clonotype was seen ten or more times. The gene calls are TRBV27 and TRBJ2-7; 8 nucleotides agree with TRBD2. In germline, CDR1 is MNHEY, CDR2 SMNVEV (reference sequence). The CDR3 covers 15 residues. Unmatched junction bases numbered 7, after V lost 4 bases and J lost 2 bases. The CDR3 nucleotides read TGTGCCAGCAGTTGGGGGAGCGGGGGTACCTACGAGCAGTACTTC. Protein product: CASSWGSGGTYEQYF.

This clonotype was counted ten times or more. The CDR3 protein is CASSLGPTRAETQYF. DNA of the CDR3: TGTGCCAGCAGCTTGGGTCCGACTAGAGCAGAGACCCAGTACTTC. The rearrangement uses TRBV7-6 and TRBJ2-5; D possibly corresponds to TRBD2 (6 bases). Trimming removed 3 bases at V and 4 bases at J, with 15 bases between. This CDR3 contains 15 residues. The V gene's germline CDR1 is SGHVS and CDR2 FNYEAQ.

Points on this clonotype: The conserved phenylalanine or tryptophan is not found at the CDR3 terminus, so this likely reflects a read error. V and J are TRBV7-9 and TRBJ2-5, with 7 bases aligning to TRBD1. V dropped 5 bases and J dropped 4; count of bases not matched to a gene: 4. CDR3 size: 13 residues. In germline, CDR1 is SEHNR, CDR2 FQNEAQ (reference sequence). CDR3 amino acids: CASSPRGPETQYL. CDR3 nucleotide sequence: TGTGCCAGCAGCCCAAGGGGGCCAGAGACCCAGTACCTC.

This clonotype was recorded a few times. V is TRBV11-2 and J is TRBJ2-7; perhaps D is TRBD1 or TRBD2 (6 bases each). This CDR3 comprises 13 residues. Trimming stripped 5 bases from V and 7 bases from J, with 15 bases between. Germline lookup yields CDR1 SGHAT and CDR2 FQNNGV. CDR3 loop: CASSPPGAGEQYF. For the CDR3, the DNA is TGTGCCAGCAGCCCGCCGGGGGCAGGGGAGCAGTACTTC.

There are many counts of this clonotype. The chain has TRBV5-1 and TRBJ2-3; D is unclear. The length of the CDR3 is 14 residues. The V end lost 3 bases, the J end lost 4 bases, and 12 bases lay between the germline ends. Per the germline V gene, CDR1 is SGHRS and CDR2 is YFSETQ. CDR3 loop: CASSSDLDPDTQYF. CDR3 nucleotide sequence: TGCGCCAGCAGCTCGGACCTGGACCCAGATACGCAGTATTTT.

The sample holds a few counts of this clonotype. The chain employs TRBV9 and TRBJ2-3, with 7 bases lining up with TRBD1. The CDR3 loop spans 15 amino acids. Losses at the gene ends were 5 bases for V and 4 bases for J; bases not matched to a gene: 10. Germline-derived CDR1 and CDR2 are SGDLS and YYNGEE. CDR3 residues: CASRRTGLFADTQYF. DNA of the CDR3: TGTGCCAGCAGGAGGACAGGCCTCTTCGCAGATACGCAGTATTTT.

This clonotype has ten or more counts. The chain recombines TRBV3-1 with TRBJ1-1; D is unclear. Germline V CDR1 and CDR2: LGHDT, YNNKEL (reference sequence). The CDR3 totals 11 residues. Trimming took off 6 bases at V and 7 bases at J, with 9 bases between the two ends. CDR3 protein: CASSWTSEAFF. DNA for the CDR3: TGTGCCAGCAGTTGGACCAGTGAAGCTTTCTTT.

This clonotype turned up a few times. The genes are TRBV20-1 and TRBJ1-5, with 10 positions matching TRBD1. J lost 2 bases, V lost 0 bases, and 1 base had no gene match. Germline loops: CDR1 DFQATT, CDR2 SNEGSKA (reference sequence). CDR3 length equals 15 residues. The CDR3 here is CSAREGTGGNQPQHF. In nucleotides, the CDR3 is TGCAGTGCTAGAGAAGGGACAGGGGGCAATCAGCCCCAGCATTTT.

This clonotype was counted ten times or more. This chain links TRBV20-1 with TRBJ2-7; TRBD2 might be the D (6 bases). The CDR3 loop spans 14 amino acids. The V gene's germline CDR1 is DFQATT and CDR2 SNEGSKA (reference sequence). The V gene lost 5 bases and the J gene lost 3 bases, with 17 bases spanning the gap. CDR3 loop: CSARPDGRDYEQYF. The CDR3 coding sequence is TGCAGTGCTCGGCCCGACGGGCGGGACTACGAGCAGTACTTC.

This clonotype has more than one count but fewer than ten. The genes are TRBV12-3 or TRBV12-4 and TRBJ1-1; perhaps TRBD1 as D (6 bases). V was cut by 6 bases and J by 4 bases, with 15 bases left in between. This CDR3 has 14 amino acids. The DNA for the CDR3 is TGTGCCAGCAGCCCTACAGGGTTGGGCACTGAAGCTTTCTTT. This sequence encodes CASSPTGLGTEAFF.

This clonotype has a handful of counts. The chain links TRBV28 to TRBJ2-5, with 13 bases fitting TRBD2. The V and J ends lost 8 bases and 2 bases, in that order; junction bases with no gene match: 2. Germline V gene data show CDR1 as MDHEN and CDR2 as SYDVKM. The CDR3 sequence is 14 residues long. The CDR3 reads CASGLAGEQETQYF. The CDR3 bases are TGTGCCAGCGGACTAGCGGGGGAGCAAGAGACCCAGTACTTC.